These 31 T cell receptor beta chains were sequenced from one sample in a study of blood T cell repertoires in COVID-19. Profiled with immunoSEQ multiplex PCR; TCRdb holds only in-frame clones, not every one. The profile covers around 130,000 clones, with over 60% appearing a single time and 7.9% taken by the ten largest. Sequenced input: peripheral blood. Every receptor here comes from a human donor in a cohort sampled during active COVID-19.

This sequence joins TRBV10-2 and TRBJ2-7; D remains ambiguous. V was cut by 2 bases and J by 2 bases, with 7 bases left in between. The CDR3 covers 13 residues. Germline V lookup: CDR1 WSHSY, CDR2 SAAADI. This CDR3 is CASSEGLPYEQYF. CDR3 nucleotide sequence: TGCGCCAGCAGTGAGGGCCTTCCCTACGAGCAGTACTTC.

In its sample, this clone was seen a few times. The V gene is TRBV4-1, the J gene TRBJ1-2; 8 bases align to TRBD1. The CDR3 has 14 residues. With 0 bases clipped from V and 10 bases from J, the junction kept 7 bases outside the gene matches. Germline V gene lookup returns CDR1 MGHRA and CDR2 YSYEKL. In DNA, the CDR3 is TGCGCCAGCAGCCAAGAATGGGCAGGGGGCCACTACACCTTC. Its protein is CASSQEWAGGHYTF.

A remark on this clone: Its ends do not fully match the called genes, so a read error is possible. The rearrangement uses TRBV7-3 and TRBJ1-2; TRBD1 matches at 7 bases. CDR1 and CDR2 from the germline V gene are SGHTA and FQGTGA. CDR3 size: 13 residues. CDR3 residues: CASSLILGGDLTF. CDR3 DNA: TGTGCCAGCAGCTTAATCCTAGGGGGCGACTTGACTTTC.

V is TRBV5-1 and J is TRBJ2-7, with 11 bases matching TRBD1. J gave up 6 bases and V 4 bases, and 6 bases lay outside the gene matches. The V gene's germline CDR1 is SGHRS and CDR2 YFSETQ. The CDR3 covers 14 residues. For the CDR3, the DNA is TGCGCCAGCAGCCCCGGACAGGGGGCCTCCGAGCAGTACTTC. It is translated as CASSPGQGASEQYF.

The rearrangement links TRBV4-1 to TRBJ1-6; 10 positions match TRBD1. Germline CDR1 and CDR2: MGHRA and YSYEKL. The length of the CDR3 is 15 residues. Trimming cost V 4 bases and J 10 bases; bases outside gene matches: 7. The DNA of the CDR3 is TGCGCCAGCAGCCGGGGACAGGGGAGTCGATCACCCCTCCACTTT. This sequence encodes CASSRGQGSRSPLHF.

The V call is TRBV5-1, the J call TRBJ2-5; TRBD2 aligns across 8 bases. In germline, CDR1 is SGHRS, CDR2 YFSETQ. This CDR3 contains 16 residues. The V and J ends lost 0 bases and 4 bases, in that order; junction bases with no gene match: 8. The DNA for the CDR3 is TGCGCCAGCAGCTTGGTCGGGGCCGGGAGGGGAGAGACCCAGTACTTC. Translating it yields CASSLVGAGRGETQYF.

This clone was detected once. The chain couples TRBV2 to TRBJ2-7; 12 bases match TRBD2. CDR1 and CDR2 (germline): SNHLY, FYNNEI. The CDR3 runs 20 residues. Germline trimming cut 1 base from V and 1 base from J; bases unmatched to any gene: 14. The CDR3 region is CASSEVGGRLAGAPSYEQYF. CDR3 nucleotides: TGTGCCAGCAGTGAAGTGGGGGGGCGACTAGCGGGAGCTCCATCCTACGAGCAGTACTTC.

The CDR3 here is CASRGQGYPDTQYF. The CDR3 DNA sequence: TGTGCCAGTAGGGGGCAGGGGTACCCAGATACGCAGTATTTT. The J gene is TRBJ2-3, the V gene TRBV19, with a weak D call TRBD1 (6 bases). V lost 6 bases to trimming and J lost 4 bases, with 14 bases between them. The CDR3 length is 14 residues. Germline CDR1 and CDR2: LNHDA and SQIVND (reference sequence). Together with reference TRBV19 and TRBJ2-3, the CDR3 gives the full variable domain: DGGITQSPKYLFRKEGQNVTLSCEQNLNHDAMYWYRQDPGQGLRLIYYSQIVNDFQKGDIAEGYSVSREKKESFPLTVTSAQKNPTAFYLCASRGQGYPDTQYFGPGTRLTVL.

The genes are TRBV7-9 and TRBJ2-5; 7 nucleotides line up with TRBD2. CDR1 is SEHNR, CDR2 FQNEAQ, per germline (reference sequence). The J segment lost 2 bases and the V segment lost 5 bases, leaving 8 bases of the junction unmatched. The CDR3 runs 15 residues. The CDR3 spells CASSNTGTTQETQYF. CDR3 sequence (DNA): TGTGCCAGCAGCAATACCGGGACTACACAAGAGACCCAGTACTTC.

This chain joins TRBV4-2 and TRBJ1-2; tentative D call: TRBD1 (5 bases). The V gene lost 1 base and the J gene lost 7 bases, with 10 bases spanning the gap. Germline V gene sequence: CDR1 LGHNA, CDR2 YNFKEQ. The CDR3 loop spans 13 amino acids. The CDR3 region is CASSQVGAAGYTF. In nucleotides, the CDR3 is TGTGCCAGCAGCCAAGTAGGGGCGGCTGGCTACACCTTC.

V usage is TRBV27 and J usage is TRBJ2-7, with 14 bases fitting TRBD2. This CDR3 spans 16 amino acids. With V trimmed by 6 bases and J by 9 bases, 13 bases remained unmatched. The germline gives CDR1 MNHEY, CDR2 SMNVEV (reference sequence). DNA for the CDR3: TGTGCCAGCAGGCGTCCCGGGACTAGCGGGAGCCGGTGGCAGTACTTC. Encoded protein: CASRRPGTSGSRWQYF.

The CDR3 spells CAISGKGQDYGYTF. The CDR3 DNA follows: TGTGCCATCAGTGGGAAGGGACAAGACTATGGCTACACCTTC. This chain connects TRBV10-3 to TRBJ1-2; the D gene is possibly TRBD1 (6 bases). Germline loops: CDR1 ENHRY, CDR2 SYGVKD. There are 14 residues in the CDR3. V lost 4 bases and J lost 3, with 12 bases in between.

The gene calls are TRBV6-5 and TRBJ2-3; a possible D gene is TRBD2 (5 bases). CDR3 length: 14 amino acids. In germline, CDR1 is MNHEY, CDR2 SVGAGI. Trimming left V 4 bases short and J 2 bases short, with 10 bases between. As DNA, the CDR3 is TGTGCCAGCAGTTTGGGAGTTTCCACAGATACGCAGTATTTT. This codes for CASSLGVSTDTQYF.

V gene TRBV12-3 or TRBV12-4 combines with J gene TRBJ2-6; D is unclear. V was cut by 7 bases and J by 2 bases, with 6 bases left in between. The CDR3 is 13 residues long. The CDR3 is CASTHPGANVLTF. The CDR3 DNA is TGTGCCAGCACCCATCCTGGGGCCAACGTCCTGACTTTC.

The CDR3 loop reads CASSANRDEQYF. The CDR3 DNA reads as TGTGCCAGCAGCGCAAACAGGGATGAGCAGTACTTC. The chain has TRBV7-6 and TRBJ2-7, with D tentatively TRBD1 (6 bases). The CDR3 length is 12 residues. Germline V gene lookup returns CDR1 SGHVS and CDR2 FNYEAQ. V lost 5 bases and J lost 7, with 12 bases in between.

J is TRBJ1-2 and V is TRBV11-2; D may be TRBD1 (5 bases). Germline CDR1 reads SGHAT; CDR2 reads FQNNGV. This CDR3 region has 14 residues. The germline V and J ends were trimmed by 0 bases and 2 bases, with 7 bases remaining between them. The CDR3 DNA reads TGTGCCAGCAGCTTAGATCAGGGCAACTATGGCTACACCTTC. It translates to CASSLDQGNYGYTF.

This clone has just a few counts. The chain recombines TRBV19 with TRBJ1-1; 7 positions match TRBD1. The CDR3 runs 17 residues. Germline CDR1 LNHDA, CDR2 SQIVND (reference sequence). The J segment lost 3 bases and the V segment lost 6 bases, leaving 16 bases of the junction unmatched. The CDR3 sequence: CASRPTGQVVEDTEAFF. The CDR3 DNA is TGTGCCAGTAGACCTACCGGACAGGTAGTTGAGGACACTGAAGCTTTCTTT.

The rearrangement links TRBV4-2 to TRBJ1-1; 10 bases are shared with TRBD1. Germline V gene sequence: CDR1 LGHNA, CDR2 YNFKEQ. Trimming at V came to 2 bases and at J to 3 bases, leaving 9 bases not matched to a gene. The CDR3 runs to 17 residues. The CDR3 DNA sequence: TGTGCCAGCAGCCAACCGCTCAGGGACAGGGGAGACACTGAAGCTTTCTTT. As protein: CASSQPLRDRGDTEAFF.

This CDR3 reads CASSLGDRPPYEQYF. The CDR3 nucleotides are TGCGCCAGCAGCTTGGGGGACAGACCTCCCTACGAGCAGTACTTC. The chain employs TRBV5-1 and TRBJ2-7; TRBD1 matches at 7 bases. The CDR3 length is 15 residues. Losses at the gene ends were 0 bases for V and 2 bases for J; bases not matched to a gene: 5. Germline V gene sequence: CDR1 SGHRS, CDR2 YFSETQ.

This sequence joins TRBV2 and TRBJ2-7; 9 bases line up with TRBD1. The V gene end was trimmed by 6 bases and the J gene end by 7 bases; junction bases not matched to a gene: 13. This CDR3 is built from 15 residues. Germline values: CDR1 SNHLY, CDR2 FYNNEI. This CDR3 reads CASRGDRDLGGEQYF. In nucleotides, the CDR3 is TGTGCCAGCAGGGGGGACAGGGACTTGGGAGGAGAGCAGTACTTC. Full variable domain (outside the CDR3, taken from reference TRBV2 and TRBJ2-7): EPEVTQTPSHQVTQMGQEVILRCVPISNHLYFYWYRQILGQKVEFLVSFYNNEISEKSEIFDDQFSVERPDGSNFTLKIRSTKLEDSAMYFCASRGDRDLGGEQYFGPGTRLTVT.

Written as DNA, the CDR3 is TGTGCCAGCAGTTACCGAGATCGACAGGCACACGAACTGTTTTTT. As protein: CASSYRDRQAHELFF. The chain links TRBV6-5 to TRBJ1-4; perhaps TRBD1 as D (6 bases). Germline V gene lookup returns CDR1 MNHEY and CDR2 SVGAGI. The length of the CDR3 is 15 residues. The V end was cut by 2 bases, the J end by 12 bases, with 19 bases between.

The V and J genes are TRBV2 and TRBJ1-1; D ambiguous. The V end was cut by 5 bases, the J end by 3 bases, with 10 bases between. The CDR3 spans 13 residues. Germline V gene sequence: CDR1 SNHLY, CDR2 FYNNEI. The chain's CDR3 is CASSRVMDTEAFF. CDR3 nucleotide sequence: TGTGCCAGCAGTCGAGTAATGGACACTGAAGCTTTCTTT.

This clone appeared once. This chain connects TRBV5-1 to TRBJ2-6; 8 bases are shared with TRBD1. CDR3 length equals 17 residues. Trimming removed 0 bases from V and 2 bases from J; junction bases left unmatched: 4. Germline V lookup: CDR1 SGHRS, CDR2 YFSETQ. CDR3 protein: CASSLGQGAAGANVLTF. The CDR3 coding sequence is TGCGCCAGCAGCTTGGGGCAGGGGGCCGCTGGGGCCAACGTCCTGACTTTC.

V is TRBV5-1 and J is TRBJ2-1, with D maybe TRBD1 (5 bases). The germline CDR1 and CDR2 sequences are SGHRS and YFSETQ. V was shortened by 0 bases and J by 11 bases, with 9 bases between the two germline ends. The CDR3 contains 12 residues. The CDR3, as DNA: TGCGCCAGCAGCTTGGGCAGGGCTCAGCAGTTCTTC. Encoded protein: CASSLGRAQQFF.

The chain joins TRBV18 to TRBJ1-1; tentatively, D is TRBD1 (5 bases). V shed 2 bases and J shed 1 base, with 17 bases lying between them. Per the germline V gene, CDR1 is KGHSH and CDR2 is LQKENI. CDR3 length: 17 amino acids. Written as DNA, the CDR3 is TGTGCCAGCTCACCAACTGGTCAGGGCCTTGCGAACACTGAAGCTTTCTTT. Its translation is CASSPTGQGLANTEAFF.

This clone is termed medium-sized. This chain connects TRBV11-3 to TRBJ2-4; 7 nucleotides match TRBD1. The germline V gene encodes CDR1 SGHNT and CDR2 YENEEA. This CDR3 is built from 18 residues. V was clipped by 6 bases and J by 0 bases; unmatched bases: 14. The CDR3 bases are TGTGCCAGCAGAACCGGGACAGCCACCCCTGAAGCCAAAAACATTCAGTACTTC. This translates into CASRTGTATPEAKNIQYF. The whole variable domain, remainder taken from reference TRBV11-3 and TRBJ2-4, is EAGVVQSPRYKIIEKKQPVAFWCNPISGHNTLYWYLQNLGQGPELLIRYENEEAVDDSQLPKDRFSAERLKGVDSTLKIQPAELGDSAVYLCASRTGTATPEAKNIQYFGAGTRLSVL.

The chain has TRBV5-1 and TRBJ1-5; D unclear. Germline V gene lookup returns CDR1 SGHRS and CDR2 YFSETQ. CDR3 length: 14 residues. Trimming removed 0 bases at V and 7 bases at J, with 11 bases between. CDR3 region: CASSLASEGQPQHF. In nucleotides, the CDR3 is TGCGCCAGCAGCTTGGCGTCCGAGGGCCAGCCCCAGCATTTT.

V is TRBV5-1 and J is TRBJ2-7; 9 bases are a match to TRBD2. J lost 5 bases, V lost 3 bases, and 6 bases had no gene match. Germline V gives CDR1 SGHRS, CDR2 YFSETQ. The CDR3 spans 14 residues. For the CDR3, the DNA is TGCGCCAGCAGCTCCGGGACTAGCTACCACGAGCAGTACTTC. Translated, it gives CASSSGTSYHEQYF. The whole variable domain, filled in from reference TRBV5-1 and TRBJ2-7, reads KAGVTQTPRYLIKTRGQQVTLSCSPISGHRSVSWYQQTPGQGLQFLFEYFSETQRNKGNFPGRFSGRQFSNSRSEMNVSTLELGDSALYLCASSSGTSYHEQYFGPGTRLTVT.

This chain's CDR3 is CASSVDGGGSYEQYF. The DNA for the CDR3 is TGTGCCAGCAGCGTAGACGGCGGGGGGTCCTACGAGCAGTACTTC. The gene calls are TRBV9 and TRBJ2-7; 8 bases align to TRBD2. Germline V gene data show CDR1 as SGDLS and CDR2 as YYNGEE. After removal of 0 bases from V and 1 base from J, the junction contained 3 bases not matched to a gene. The CDR3 is 15 residues long.

This sequence joins TRBV7-9 and TRBJ1-2; 9 bases agree with TRBD1. Germline values: CDR1 SEHNR, CDR2 FQNEAQ (reference sequence). CDR3 length: 13 residues. Trimming removed 8 bases from V and 8 bases from J; junction bases left unmatched: 9. The CDR3 DNA follows: TGTGCCAGCCCGACGGGACAGGGTGACGGCTACACCTTC. Residues: CASPTGQGDGYTF. The full variable domain, with the rest looked up from reference TRBV7-9 and TRBJ1-2, is DTGVSQNPRHKITKRGQNVTFRCDPISEHNRLYWYRQTLGQGPEFLTYFQNEAQLEKSRLLSDRFSAERPKGSFSTLEIQRTEQGDSAMYLCASPTGQGDGYTFGSGTRLTVV.

This sequence joins TRBV19 and TRBJ2-7; 7 nucleotides line up with TRBD2. Trimming at V came to 6 bases and at J to 3 bases, leaving 5 bases not matched to a gene. The V gene's germline CDR1 is LNHDA and CDR2 SQIVND (reference sequence). This CDR3 is built from 13 residues. CDR3 loop: CASSSGLHYEQYF. CDR3 nucleotide sequence: TGTGCCAGTAGCTCGGGACTACACTACGAGCAGTACTTC.